The 27 T cell receptor beta chains in this list originate from one sample, sequenced in a study of technical replicates of blood from a handful of donors. Profiled with immunoSEQ multiplex PCR; TCRdb holds only in-frame clones, not every one. The repertoire holds some 98,000 clones, with about 94% as singletons. Source material: T cells isolated from PBMCs. These TCRs come from a human donor in good health.

This clone showed up just once. The chain employs TRBV19 and TRBJ2-4; D is unresolved. The ends were cut back, 3 bases at V and 9 bases at J, with 12 bases in the middle. The germline V gene has CDR1 LNHDA and CDR2 SQIVND (reference sequence). This CDR3 region has 13 residues. The CDR3 nucleotides are TGTGCCAGTAGTATCCCTCCGAGTGGCATTCAGTACTTC. It yields the protein CASSIPPSGIQYF.

The chain joins TRBV7-9 to TRBJ2-1; 9 nucleotides line up with TRBD2. CDR1 and CDR2 from the germline V gene are SEHNR and FQNEAQ (reference sequence). The CDR3 consists of 15 residues. The J segment lost 4 bases and the V segment lost 3 bases, leaving 4 bases of the junction unmatched. The CDR3 region is CASSLGSGGYNEQFF. For the CDR3, the DNA is TGTGCCAGCAGCTTGGGTAGCGGGGGATACAATGAGCAGTTCTTC.

V is TRBV19 and J is TRBJ2-7; possibly TRBD2 for D (7 bases). CDR1 is LNHDA and CDR2 is SQIVND in the germline V gene (reference sequence). The length of the CDR3 is 12 residues. Trimming took 6 bases from V and 7 from J, leaving 13 bases between them. The CDR3 region has the DNA TGTGCCAGTAGCGGGGGGCAGGGAGAGCAGTACTTC. Translation gives CASSGGQGEQYF.

Only one count was recorded for this clone. The rearrangement links TRBV28 to TRBJ2-7, with D perhaps matching TRBD2 (6 bases). Germline CDR1 is MDHEN and CDR2 is SYDVKM. The CDR3 has 15 amino acids. Trimming stripped 7 bases from V and 0 bases from J, with 16 bases between. The CDR3 reads CASKPGGLTSYEQYF. DNA for the CDR3: TGTGCCAGCAAACCGGGCGGACTAACCTCCTACGAGCAGTACTTC.

This clone was picked up a small number of times. J is TRBJ1-1 and V is TRBV7-9; TRBD1 matches 9 bases. The CDR3 loop spans 17 amino acids. V gave up 5 bases and J gave up 2 bases; unmatched junction bases: 12. Per germline, CDR1 SEHNR and CDR2 FQNEAQ (reference sequence). CDR3 nucleotides: TGTGCCAGCAGCCAAACTCCCGGGACAGGGATAAACACTGAAGCTTTCTTT. Translating it yields CASSQTPGTGINTEAFF.

The J gene is TRBJ1-4, the V gene TRBV9; possible D gene TRBD1, 5 bases. Germline CDR1 reads SGDLS; CDR2 reads YYNGEE. The CDR3 totals 16 residues. The V and J ends lost 0 bases and 5 bases respectively, with 14 bases between them. CDR3: CASSVGGGAVNEKLFF. CDR3 coding DNA: TGTGCCAGCAGCGTAGGTGGAGGGGCCGTAAATGAAAAACTGTTTTTT.

This chain connects TRBV27 to TRBJ2-7; TRBD2 aligns across 7 bases. The V segment lost 6 bases and the J segment 6 bases; nucleotides outside the gene matches: 5. This CDR3 contains 12 residues. Germline V gene data show CDR1 as MNHEY and CDR2 as SMNVEV (reference sequence). CDR3: CASSLSGSEQYF. The CDR3 DNA reads TGTGCCAGCAGCCTTAGCGGGTCCGAGCAGTACTTC.

V is TRBV2 and J is TRBJ2-1; 7 bases map to TRBD2. After removal of 6 bases from V and 3 bases from J, the junction contained 5 bases not matched to a gene. Germline-derived CDR1 and CDR2 are SNHLY and FYNNEI. The CDR3 has 14 amino acids. The CDR3: CASRGTIIYNEQFF. The DNA of the CDR3 is TGTGCCAGCAGGGGGACTATCATCTACAATGAGCAGTTCTTC.

This chain links TRBV10-2 with TRBJ2-1; 7 nucleotides match TRBD2. V gave up 0 bases and J gave up 6 bases; unmatched junction bases: 2. CDR1 is WSHSY, CDR2 SAAADI, per germline. CDR3 size: 14 residues. The CDR3, as DNA: TGCGCCAGCAGTGAGTCCGGCGGGGGCAATGAGCAGTTCTTC. The encoded protein is CASSESGGGNEQFF.

The CDR3, as DNA: TGTGCTAGTGGTTTGGTACTCTCTTCGCAGGGAGAGACCCAGTACTTC. Translation: CASGLVLSSQGETQYF. The V and J genes are TRBV12-5 and TRBJ2-5; D might be TRBD1 (5 bases). V dropped 0 bases and J dropped 4 bases, with 15 bases sitting between them. The CDR3 runs to 16 residues. The germline V gene encodes CDR1 LGHNT and CDR2 FRNRAP.

This chain joins TRBV7-9 and TRBJ1-1; 9 positions agree with TRBD1. CDR1 and CDR2 from the germline V gene are SEHNR and FQNEAQ (reference sequence). The junction had 7 bases not matched to a gene; V was cut back by 7 bases and J by 4 bases. The CDR3 consists of 14 residues. The CDR3 spells CASKQGQGSTEAFF. The CDR3 DNA reads as TGTGCCAGCAAACAAGGACAGGGGAGCACTGAAGCTTTCTTT.

The chain employs TRBV9 and TRBJ1-3; 7 bases are shared with TRBD1. Trimming at V came to 3 bases and at J to 4 bases, leaving 4 bases not matched to a gene. This CDR3 has 14 amino acids. Germline V gene sequence: CDR1 SGDLS, CDR2 YYNGEE. The DNA of the CDR3 is TGTGCCAGCAGCGCCCGGGGACAGGGAAACACCATATATTTT. Encoded protein: CASSARGQGNTIYF.

V and J are TRBV5-6 and TRBJ2-7, with 8 bases fitting TRBD1. Germline V CDR1 and CDR2: SGHDT, YYEEEE. After removal of 1 base from V and 6 bases from J, the junction contained 9 bases not matched to a gene. The CDR3 loop spans 15 amino acids. Here the CDR3 reads CASSLLDRADGEQYF. CDR3 coding DNA: TGTGCCAGCAGCTTGCTGGACAGGGCTGATGGCGAGCAGTACTTC.

The rearrangement joins TRBV27 to TRBJ1-2, with a possible D match to TRBD1 (6 bases). The CDR3 loop spans 16 amino acids. The germline gives CDR1 MNHEY, CDR2 SMNVEV (reference sequence). V was clipped by 5 bases and J by 3 bases, with 19 bases between them. The CDR3 DNA is TGTGCCAGCAGTCCTCTGCCGCCCGACAGGCACTATGGCTACACCTTC. Protein: CASSPLPPDRHYGYTF.

V and J are TRBV27 and TRBJ1-2, with D unresolved. Germline loops: CDR1 MNHEY, CDR2 SMNVEV (reference sequence). The CDR3 contains 13 residues. V was clipped by 3 bases and J by 6 bases, with 11 bases between them. The DNA of the CDR3 is TGTGCCAGCAGTTTCTCGCGTGCCGATGGCTACACCTTC. Translating it yields CASSFSRADGYTF.

The chain links TRBV27 to TRBJ2-7, with 13 nucleotides matching TRBD2. The length of the CDR3 is 17 residues. V gave up 5 bases and J gave up 3 bases; unmatched junction bases: 10. The germline V gene has CDR1 MNHEY and CDR2 SMNVEV (reference sequence). The CDR3 DNA reads as TGTGCCAGCAGTCAAGGACTAGCGGGAGAGGTCAGCTACGAGCAGTACTTC. Its protein is CASSQGLAGEVSYEQYF.

V gene TRBV18 combines with J gene TRBJ2-5, with 11 bases matching TRBD2. Germline CDR1 KGHSH, CDR2 LQKENI. The CDR3 has 16 amino acids. Trimming took 4 bases from V and 5 from J; bases not matched to a gene: 9. The CDR3 loop is CASSLYSGRAVETQYF. CDR3 nucleotides: TGTGCCAGCTCACTATATAGCGGGAGGGCCGTCGAGACCCAGTACTTC. The complete variable domain, with remaining parts taken from reference TRBV18 and TRBJ2-5, reads NAGVMQNPRHLVRRRGQEARLRCSPMKGHSHVYWYRQLPEEGLKFMVYLQKENIIDESGMPKERFSAEFPKEGPSILRIQQVVRGDSAAYFCASSLYSGRAVETQYFGPGTRLLVL.

V and J are TRBV19 and TRBJ2-7; tentative D call: TRBD1 (5 bases). The ends were cut back, 1 base at V and 4 bases at J, with 14 bases in the middle. This CDR3 comprises 15 residues. The germline gives CDR1 LNHDA, CDR2 SQIVND (reference sequence). The CDR3 is CASSIGGTGPYEQYF. In nucleotides, the CDR3 is TGTGCCAGTAGTATAGGGGGCACAGGTCCGTACGAGCAGTACTTC.

The chain uses TRBV29-1 and TRBJ1-2, with a tentative D call TRBD1 (6 bases). The V gene's germline CDR1 is SQVTM and CDR2 ANQGSEA. The CDR3 length is 17 residues. With 1 base removed from V and 4 bases from J, the gap between germline ends came to 22 bases. In DNA form, the CDR3 reads TGCAGCGTTGAAGTGTCCCAGGGGAAAGGTTTCCCCTATGGCTACACCTTC. Its translation: CSVEVSQGKGFPYGYTF. The variable domain in full, with the rest retrieved from reference TRBV29-1 and TRBJ1-2, is SAVISQKPSRDICQRGTSLTIQCQVDSQVTMMFWYRQQPGQSLTLIATANQGSEATYESGFVIDKFPISRPNLTFSTLTVSNMSPEDSSIYLCSVEVSQGKGFPYGYTFGSGTRLTVV.

The chain links TRBV5-4 to TRBJ2-2; tentative D call: TRBD2 (5 bases). Between the trimmed V and J ends, which lost 4 bases and 4 bases, there was a span of 14 bases. CDR3 size: 15 residues. Germline V gives CDR1 SGHNT, CDR2 YYREEE (reference sequence). The CDR3 sequence: CASSSLDSTTGELFF. The CDR3 DNA reads TGTGCCAGCAGCAGCTTGGACTCGACCACCGGGGAGCTGTTTTTT.

The chain is built from TRBV18 and TRBJ2-6; 15 bases agree with TRBD2. V lost 3 bases and J lost 1; bases outside the gene matches: 7. This CDR3 region has 20 residues. Per the germline V gene, CDR1 is KGHSH and CDR2 is LQKENI. The CDR3 DNA reads TGTGCCAGCTCACCTCCGGGACTAGCGGGAGGACTGTCTGGGGCCAACGTCCTGACTTTC. Protein sequence: CASSPPGLAGGLSGANVLTF.

The V gene is TRBV19, the J gene TRBJ1-5; no reliable D call. Trimming cost V 3 bases and J 4 bases, with 22 bases left between them. Germline CDR1 reads LNHDA; CDR2 reads SQIVND (reference sequence). This CDR3 contains 18 residues. The CDR3 nucleotides read TGTGCCAGTAGTATCCTTACCCTCCCCCCAGATTATAATCAGCCCCAGCATTTT. This translates into CASSILTLPPDYNQPQHF. The variable domain in full, completed from reference TRBV19 and TRBJ1-5, reads DGGITQSPKYLFRKEGQNVTLSCEQNLNHDAMYWYRQDPGQGLRLIYYSQIVNDFQKGDIAEGYSVSREKKESFPLTVTSAQKNPTAFYLCASSILTLPPDYNQPQHFGDGTRLSIL.

The chain couples TRBV28 to TRBJ1-4; a possible D gene is TRBD1 (5 bases). V gave up 11 bases and J gave up 10 bases, with 14 bases separating them. From germline, CDR1 is MDHEN and CDR2 SYDVKM. The CDR3 spans 11 residues. The CDR3 here is CAGEMGGKLFF. Written as DNA, the CDR3 is TGTGCCGGAGAGATGGGGGGAAAACTGTTTTTT.

This rearrangement joins TRBV4-1 to TRBJ2-5; the D gene is possibly TRBD2 (6 bases). With the DNA end fitting TRBJ2-7 better, the J assignment may be wrong. The CDR3 runs 14 residues. The germline V gene has CDR1 MGHRA and CDR2 YSYEKL. CDR3 in amino acids: CASSPGAAGDEQYF. CDR3 nucleotides: TGCGCCAGCAGCCCGGGAGCAGCTGGGGACGAGCAGTACTTC.

CDR3 amino acids: CASTDTYEQYF. The CDR3 DNA follows: TGTGCCAGTACGGACACTTACGAGCAGTACTTC. The gene calls are TRBV19 and TRBJ2-7; TRBD1 is a possible D gene (5 bases). Germline V CDR1 and CDR2: LNHDA, SQIVND (reference sequence). The CDR3 length is 11 residues. The V gene lost 7 bases and the J gene lost 4 bases, with 8 bases spanning the gap.

V and J are TRBV28 and TRBJ1-2; D is uncertain. The CDR3 loop spans 12 amino acids. V lost 8 bases to trimming and J lost 0 bases, with 7 bases between them. CDR1 is MDHEN and CDR2 is SYDVKM in the germline V gene. The CDR3 loop is CASGNANYGYTF. The CDR3 region has the DNA TGTGCCAGCGGCAATGCTAACTATGGCTACACCTTC.

J is TRBJ2-1 and V is TRBV6-1, with D uncertain. The CDR3 is 13 residues long. The V gene's germline CDR1 is MNHNS and CDR2 SASEGT. Trimming removed 2 bases from V and 4 bases from J, with 6 bases in between. CDR3 nucleotides: TGTGCCAGCAGTGAACCAATGTACAATGAGCAGTTCTTC. Protein sequence: CASSEPMYNEQFF.